This TCR beta chain was sequenced for a study of neurological immune-mediated disorders. The germline V gene has CDR1 SGHRS and CDR2 YFSETQ. The CDR3 length is 15 residues. Trimming removed 1 base from V and 4 bases from J, with 14 bases in between. TCRdb analysed the 5' RACE reads with MiXCR anew, one entry per CDR3 protein. The sample shows tens of thousands of distinct CDR3 sequences, 3% to 4% of them seen only once. The table lists this clonotype with many counts. Its antigen is still unknown. Findings of the study overall: With the multiple sclerosis repertoire cluster, neither clinical nor MRI features showed any association.

The chain couples TRBV5-1 to TRBJ2-5, with a tentative D call TRBD1 (5 bases). Sequencing was done on a sample of PBMCs. This clonotype was obtained from a man aged 35-49 years with multiple sclerosis. The CDR3 loop is CASSLRSGQGETQYF. CDR3 nucleotides: TGCGCCAGCAGCTTGAGGTCTGGGCAGGGAGAGACCCAGTACTTC.